This T cell receptor beta chain was observed in a study of Ad26.COV2.S vaccination and SARS-CoV-2 variants. As for the study in general: Ad26.COV2.S, an intramuscular injection, was given once or twice 56 days apart.

Libraries were prepared by immunoSEQ multiplex PCR; TCRdb keeps only in-frame clonotypes and omits some of them. The data hold around 300,000 clones, with 80% to 90% observed a single time. V lost 5 bases and J lost 0, with 10 bases in between. CDR1 is LNHDA, CDR2 SQIVND, per germline (reference sequence). The CDR3 is 15 residues long. The treatment: around 19 received Ad26.COV2.S at low or high dose, single or two shots; five or six received placebo; per-sample allocation not given. Day 63 after the first injection of vaccine or placebo was the sampling time. Participants' vaccine, an Ad26 vector, delivered Wuhan-strain SARS-CoV-2 spike. A word on this clone: Its antigen is not identified.

Whole-study results and caveats: The study found similar non-spike TCR breadth in vaccine and placebo recipients. Placebo recipients showed lower spike-specific TCR breadth than vaccinees.

The input for sequencing was peripheral blood, taken in a trial of Ad26.COV2.S vaccine versus placebo. The clonotype was recovered from a person aged 18-60 years who received the Ad26.COV2.S COVID-19 vaccine or a placebo. V gene TRBV19 combines with J gene TRBJ1-4; the D gene is possibly TRBD1 (5 bases). The CDR3 reads CASSAGLATNEKLFF. DNA for the CDR3: TGTGCCAGTAGTGCGGGACTTGCAACTAATGAAAAACTGTTTTTT.